These T cell receptor beta chains were read from a single sample in a study of blood T cell repertoires in COVID-19. TCRdb keeps only in-frame clones here, not all; method: immunoSEQ multiplex PCR. Of fewer than 300,000 clones in the sample, approximately 91% were seen once. Sequencing used PBMCs or T cells enriched from blood (not recorded which). The receptor set was obtained from a woman in her thirties or forties with acute COVID-19. CDR3s include the opening cysteine and the closing phenylalanine or tryptophan. The order of the fields is V gene, J gene, clone size, D gene, CDR3 DNA, CDR3 protein. The D gene is left open where the match is weak. Clone size is shown for a subset of rows, as once, few, many or a class of expanded clone.

TRBV12-5	TRBJ2-1	-	TRBD2	TGTGCTAGTGGTTTGGTAGCGGGGGGCCCTTACAATGAGCAGTTCTTC	CASGLVAGGPYNEQFF
TRBV4-1	TRBJ1-5	-	-	TGCGCCAGCAGCTTCCGGACTTTGTGGCGAAGCGAAAATAGCAATCAGCCCCAGCATTTT	CASSFRTLWRSENSNQPQHF
TRBV7-3	TRBJ1-3	-	-	TGTGCCAGCAGCTTAGGAGGAGGGGTAGGAAACACCATATATTTT	CASSLGGGVGNTIYF
TRBV14	TRBJ2-3	-	-	TGTGCCAGCAGCCACCGAGCAGGGGTCACAGATACGCAGTATTTT	CASSHRAGVTDTQYF
TRBV2	TRBJ1-2	-	-	TGTGCCAGCAGTGCGGCCCGGGTCGCCTATGGCTACACCTTC	CASSAARVAYGYTF
TRBV19	TRBJ2-3	few	-	TGTGCCAGTAGCCCGGGGGGCTTTTCCAGTACGCAGTATTTT	CASSPGGFSSTQYF
TRBV28	TRBJ1-2	-	-	TGTGCCAGCAGTTTTCGGGGGGAGGTTGTAGGCTACACCTTC	CASSFRGEVVGYTF
TRBV24-1	TRBJ2-3	-	-	TGTGCCACCAGTGGGGGAGGAACAGATACGCAGTATTTT	CATSGGGTDTQYF
TRBV7-2	TRBJ1-6	-	TRBD1	TGTGCCAGCAGCCCGCGACAGGGAACGTATATAAATTCACCCCTCCACTTT	CASSPRQGTYINSPLHF
TRBV6-5	TRBJ2-5	-	-	TGTGCCAGCAGATTGGACAGAGCAGAGACCCAGTACTTC	CASRLDRAETQYF
TRBV30	TRBJ2-3	-	TRBD2	TGTGCCTGGGCTAGCGGGGGGGCCCTTAGAGATACGCAGTATTTT	CAWASGGALRDTQYF
TRBV6-6	TRBJ2-5	-	TRBD1	TGTGCCAGCAGTTACAGCGATACAGGGGGTCAAGAGACCCAGTACTTC	CASSYSDTGGQETQYF
TRBV4-1	TRBJ1-3	once	-	TGCGCCAGCAGCCCGGGGTCAGCCCGCTCTGGAAACACCATATATTTT	CASSPGSARSGNTIYF
TRBV18	TRBJ1-3	-	-	TGTGCCAGCTCACCGGACTACTCTGGAAACACCATATATTTT	CASSPDYSGNTIYF
TRBV6-5	TRBJ1-2	-	-	TGTGCCAGCAGTTACACGGAACTTACGGGAAACTATGGCTACACCTTC	CASSYTELTGNYGYTF
TRBV4-1	TRBJ2-7	-	TRBD1	TGCGCCAGCAGCCAGGACCCGGGACAGGGGGCCTACGAGCAGTACTTC	CASSQDPGQGAYEQYF
TRBV3-1/TRBV3-2	TRBJ1-6	-	-	TGTGCCAGCAGCCAGGACAGTCCGAATTCACCCCTCCACTTT	CASSQDSPNSPLHF
TRBV6-5	TRBJ1-6	once	-	TGTGCCAGCAGTTACATGGGGCAGGGAAATTCACCCCTCCACTTT	CASSYMGQGNSPLHF
TRBV19	TRBJ1-3	-	-	TGTGCCAGTAGTAAGGGGCCCGGAAACACCATATATTTT	CASSKGPGNTIYF
TRBV9	TRBJ1-1	-	-	TGTGCCAGCGCAAGGTATGAAGGGGCTGAAGCTTTCTTT	CASARYEGAEAFF
TRBV7-9	TRBJ2-5	-	TRBD1	TGTGCCAGCAGCTCACGACAGGGGGGGCAAGAGACCCAGTACTTC	CASSSRQGGQETQYF
TRBV15	TRBJ2-2	-	-	TGTGCCACCAGCAGAGGAGCCACCGGGGAGCTGTTTTTT	CATSRGATGELFF
TRBV28	TRBJ2-3	-	TRBD2	TGTGCCAGCAGCCCCCCGGGACTAGGTAGGCCATATGCGCAGTATTTT	CASSPPGLGRPYAQYF
TRBV24-1	TRBJ1-1	-	-	TGTGCCACCAGTGGGGGAAGGGGCACTGAAGCTTTCTTT	CATSGGRGTEAFF
TRBV11-3	TRBJ2-7	-	-	-	CASSLDSGQGALEQYF
TRBV9	TRBJ2-3	-	-	TGTGCCAGCAGCGTACCCGATGAATCTGCGGCCTACACAGATACGCAGTATTTT	CASSVPDESAAYTDTQYF
TRBV4-1	TRBJ2-7	-	TRBD2	TGCGCCAGCAGCCCTCGACTAGCGGGAGAGATCTACGAGCAGTACTTC	CASSPRLAGEIYEQYF
TRBV6-1	TRBJ1-5	-	-	TGTGCCAGCAGTGAGCAACCGGGTTTCAATCAGCCCCAGCATTTT	CASSEQPGFNQPQHF
TRBV6-1	TRBJ1-3	once	TRBD1	TGTGCCAGCAGTGAAGCTGGTCGGACAGGGAGAAAGAGTGGAAACACCATATATTTT	CASSEAGRTGRKSGNTIYF
TRBV24-1	TRBJ1-2	-	TRBD1	TGTGCCACCAGTGATTTGGGACGGGACAGGGGTCTTGCGGGGGGAGGCTACACCTTC	CATSDLGRDRGLAGGGYTF
TRBV29-1	TRBJ1-2	-	TRBD1	TGCAGCGTTGAAGGGACAGGGGGTGGCTACACCTTC	CSVEGTGGGYTF
TRBV6-6	TRBJ2-3	-	-	TGTGCCAGCAGTTACTATCTAGATACGCAGTATTTT	CASSYYLDTQYF
TRBV6-2/TRBV6-3	TRBJ1-5	-	TRBD1	TGTGCCAGCAGTACCGGGACAGGGGGCGCCTCGCAGCCCCAGCATTTT	CASSTGTGGASQPQHF
TRBV29-1	TRBJ2-1	-	TRBD1	TGCAGCGTCAACCGGGACAGGGGGGAAGAGCAGTTCTTC	CSVNRDRGEEQFF
TRBV28	TRBJ1-2	once	-	TGTGCCAGCAGTACAGGAGCGTCACGGCCTAACTATGGCTACACCTTC	CASSTGASRPNYGYTF
TRBV24-1	TRBJ2-6	once	-	TGTGCCACCAGTGAGGGCCTCACCCGGCGCTCTGGGGCCAACGTCCTGACTTTC	CATSEGLTRRSGANVLTF
TRBV5-6	TRBJ2-7	-	-	TGTGCCAGCAGCCGGGGGTTATTGGAGCAGTACTTC	CASSRGLLEQYF
TRBV2	TRBJ1-1	-	-	TGTGCCAGCAGACCCAAGGAGGGGCGGATGAACACTGAAGCTTTCTTT	CASRPKEGRMNTEAFF
TRBV19	TRBJ1-1	-	-	TGTGCCAGTAGTATTCGGTTTGCGGCCCCACCGTTTGAAGCTTTCTTT	CASSIRFAAPPFEAFF
TRBV30	TRBJ2-5	-	TRBD2	TGTGCCTGGAGTGGTGTTGCGGGAGGAGGAGAGACCCAGTACTTC	CAWSGVAGGGETQYF
TRBV27	TRBJ2-1	-	TRBD2	TGTGCCAGCAGTTTTGCGGGGGTTGTTGGGAACAATGAGCAGTTCTTC	CASSFAGVVGNNEQFF
TRBV24-1	TRBJ1-1	once	TRBD1	TGTGCCACCAGTGGGACCGGGACAGGGAGCACTGAAGCTTTCTTT	CATSGTGTGSTEAFF
TRBV12-5	TRBJ2-6	-	-	TGTGCTAGTGGTTTTACCAGGGAAAACTCTGGGGCCAACGTCCTGACTTTC	CASGFTRENSGANVLTF
TRBV3-1/TRBV3-2	TRBJ1-1	once	-	TGTGCCAGCAGTAAAAGGGGGACGGTAGGACGGGGTGAAGCTTTCTTT	CASSKRGTVGRGEAFF
TRBV4-1	TRBJ2-7	-	TRBD2	TGCGCCAGCAGCCAAGGTCTAGCGGGCCCCTCCTACGAGCAGTACTTC	CASSQGLAGPSYEQYF
TRBV28	TRBJ1-6	-	TRBD1	TGTGCCAGCTGCCCGCTGGACAGGGGTAATTCACCCCTCCACTTT	CASCPLDRGNSPLHF
TRBV2	TRBJ2-6	-	-	TGTGCCAGCAGCCCCATCCGCACAGGGACTGGGGCCAACGTCCTGACTTTC	CASSPIRTGTGANVLTF
TRBV19	TRBJ2-1	-	TRBD2	TGTGCCAGTAGTTCGCGGACTAGCGGGGTCTCAGATGAGCAGTTCTTC	CASSSRTSGVSDEQFF
TRBV9	TRBJ1-2	-	-	TGTGCCAGCAGCGTAGTGGGAGGGGAGGATGGCTACACCTTC	CASSVVGGEDGYTF
TRBV5-6	TRBJ1-5	-	-	TGTGCCAGCAGCTTGGGGACAGCTAGCAATCAGCCCCAGCATTTT	CASSLGTASNQPQHF
TRBV10-3	TRBJ2-3	once	TRBD2	TGTGCCATCAGGACTAGCGGGGGGGCATTAGATACGCAGTATTTT	CAIRTSGGALDTQYF
TRBV9	TRBJ2-1	-	TRBD2	TGTGCCAGCAGCCCTAGCGGGGGGGCGGTTGGTGAGCAGTTCTTC	CASSPSGGAVGEQFF
TRBV2	TRBJ1-2	-	-	TGTGCCAGCATTCCCACCCGGGGGGGGGATTATGGCTACACCTTC	CASIPTRGGDYGYTF
TRBV9	TRBJ1-4	-	-	TGTGCCAGCAGCGAACGGACCCCGACGGGGGAAAAACTGTTTTTT	CASSERTPTGEKLFF
TRBV4-2	TRBJ1-4	-	TRBD1	TGTGCCAGCAGCCAAGATATGTCCAGGGGGCACGAAAAACTGTTTTTT	CASSQDMSRGHEKLFF
TRBV11-3	TRBJ1-1	-	-	TGTGCCAGCAGCCATGGGGCCGTTGGGAACACTGAAGCTTTCTTT	CASSHGAVGNTEAFF
TRBV4-1	TRBJ1-1	-	-	TGCGCCAGCAGCCAATTTGCCGAGAGGACTGAAGCTTTCTTT	CASSQFAERTEAFF